Sequencing of this T cell receptor beta chain was carried out in a study of shared clonotypes between healthy human individuals. This clone was observed a few times. Per germline, CDR1 SGHTA and CDR2 FQGTGA. The CDR3 has 13 residues. The ends were cut back, 0 bases at V and 3 bases at J, with 3 bases in the middle. Here immunoSEQ multiplex PCR was the method, and the copy in TCRdb shows in-frame clones only, minus some. This sample has nearly 1,000,000 clones, with over 75% found just once. Material for sequencing was memory CD4+ T cells sorted from blood. Stated subset: CD45RA-negative fraction. The sequence was collected from a man younger than 35 in good health. The genes are TRBV7-3 and TRBJ1-5, with D unresolved. CDR3 amino acids: CASSLTDNQPQHF. For the CDR3, the DNA is TGTGCCAGCAGCTTAACCGACAATCAGCCCCAGCATTTT.